These T cell receptor beta chains were read from a single sample in a study of follicular helper T cells after annual influenza vaccination. Profiling relied on immunoSEQ multiplex PCR, and the TCRdb table lists in-frame clones only, not all of them. The table has fewer than 6,500 clones, approximately 88% seen once. Sample: CXCR5+ CD38- circulating T follicular helper cells from blood, taken 7 days after influenza vaccination. The source of these receptors is an adult who received the influenza vaccine. Each CDR3 is given with its conserved first and last residue. A D gene is named only where the DNA matches it firmly. Size is omitted from some rows. Given values are once, few, many or a class for expanded clones.

>-|TRBJ2-5|TRBV7-2|-
CASSPNAWTQYF
TGTGCCAGCAGCCCGAACGCATGGACCCAGTACTTC
>TRBD2|TRBJ2-1|TRBV10-1|-
CASSPLAGGNEQFF
TGCGCCAGCAGTCCCCTAGCGGGAGGGAATGAGCAGTTCTTC
>-|TRBJ2-3|TRBV7-8|-
CASSPDRHTDTQYF
TGTGCCAGCAGCCCTGACAGGCACACAGATACGCAGTATTTT
>TRBD1|TRBJ1-6|TRBV9|-
CASSDDRGLNNSPLHF
TGTGCCAGCAGCGACGACAGGGGGCTGAATAATTCACCCCTCCACTTT
>TRBD2|TRBJ2-7|TRBV19|-
CASSIVRAGGREQYF
TGTGCCAGTAGTATTGTTCGAGCGGGGGGGCGCGAGCAGTACTTC
>-|TRBJ2-3|TRBV18|-
CASSPDLGAKDTQYF
TGTGCCAGCTCACCAGATCTAGGGGCCAAAGATACGCAGTATTTT
>-|TRBJ2-1|TRBV7-2|-
CASRLYDEQFF
TGTGCCAGCAGGTTGTACGATGAGCAGTTCTTC
>-|TRBJ2-7|TRBV4-2|few
CASSQDQTDEYEQYF
TGTGCCAGCAGCCAAGACCAGACAGACGAATACGAGCAGTACTTC
>-|TRBJ2-3|TRBV7-6|-
CASSPSQRTRGDTQYF
TGTGCCAGCAGCCCCAGCCAGCGGACCCGTGGGGATACGCAGTATTTT
>TRBD2|TRBJ2-2|TRBV2|-
CASSPKAGGNTGELFF
TGTGCCAGCAGCCCAAAGGCGGGGGGTAACACCGGGGAGCTGTTTTTT
>TRBD2|TRBJ2-1|TRBV7-2|few
CASNKAGKSSYNEQFF
TGTGCCAGCAACAAAGCGGGGAAAAGCTCCTACAATGAGCAGTTCTTC
>TRBD1|TRBJ2-3|TRBV5-1|once
CASSYRGSTDTQYF
TGCGCCAGCAGCTACAGGGGTTCCACAGATACGCAGTATTTT
>-|TRBJ1-6|TRBV21-1|-
CASVLPACRSPLHF
TGTGCCAGCGTACTGCCGGCGTGTCGGTCACCCCTCCACTTT
>TRBD2|TRBJ2-7|TRBV19|-
CASSIDPSGNYEQYF
TGTGCCAGTAGTATAGATCCTAGCGGGAACTACGAGCAGTACTTC
>TRBD2|TRBJ2-1|TRBV30|-
CAWSVGREFNEQFF
TGTGCCTGGAGTGTGGGGCGGGAGTTTAATGAGCAGTTCTTC
>TRBD1|TRBJ1-2|TRBV5-4|once
CASSLVGQANYGYTF
TGTGCCAGCAGCTTGGTGGGACAGGCAAACTATGGCTACACCTTC
>-|TRBJ1-2|TRBV27|-
CASSFLQGKSDGYTF
TGTGCCAGCAGTTTTCTCCAGGGGAAGAGTGATGGCTACACCTTC
>TRBD1|TRBJ1-5|TRBV29-1|-
CSASGGGREPQHF
TGCAGCGCGTCAGGGGGTGGCCGAGAGCCCCAGCATTTT
>-|TRBJ1-4|TRBV10-3|-
CAISAGEKLFF
TGTGCCATCAGTGCGGGTGAAAAACTGTTTTTT
>-|TRBJ2-4|TRBV2|-
CASKWGNKNIQYF
TGTGCCAGCAAATGGGGGAACAAAAACATTCAGTACTTC